Below, one T cell receptor beta chain is given with its context. Which antigen it targets is not known. No qualities accompany the bases; no much larger clone lies one base away. Whole blood was collected in K2EDTA tubes by collaborating institutions according to the institutions' own protocols. For TCRbeta analysis, collaborators shipped samples in one of three forms: frozen whole blood, isolated PBMCs, or DNA extracted from either of those sample types. These data originate in a study of blood T cell repertoires in COVID-19 (dated by TCRdb to 2020 to 2021). Study-wide context: Samples from collaborators originated in the United States, Italy and Spain and spanned both the acute and convalescent phases of COVID-19. The prospective study material was composed of cDNA or gDNA derived from T cells, B-cell-depleted T cells, or PBMCs. Deeply sampled blood TCRbeta repertoires from subjects exposed to, actively infected with, or recovered from COVID-19 were included in the dataset. The repertoires were released in a freely available public database intended as a resource for research on the immune response to SARS-CoV-2. Samples came from the ongoing ImmuneRACE study (first 160 participants) plus 1,254 subjects from 6 global collaborators. Sample metadata almost always included a de-identified subject ID, COVID-19 status, age in years and sex. Where available, HLA class I and class II types were taken from metadata supplied by the sample provider and were not determined by assay-based typing.

General conclusions and limits of the study: The amount of clinical and demographic metadata varied by source and participant and was provided uncurated.

According to the germline V gene, CDR1 reads KGHSH and CDR2 reads LQKENI. Trimming at the junction amounts to 0 bases on V and 1 base on J, and the germline ends lie 7 bases apart. The cysteine opens and the phenylalanine closes a CDR3 of 15 amino acids. The CDR3 DNA has 45 bases and is translated from base 1. TCRbeta CDR3 regions were amplified from genomic DNA by means of the immunoSEQ Assay, a bias-controlled multiplex PCR. Turning to the authors' computational methods: Within the assay, amplification of reference gene primers was used to estimate how many nucleated cells each sample contained. To quantify the absolute abundance of each unique TCRbeta CDR3 rearrangement, sequence reads were collapsed and filtered. Productive Simpson clonality was computed per sample as the square root of Simpson's diversity index over productive rearrangements. This is the immuneACCESS table as TCRdb keeps it, with only in-frame sequences that have V and J called. A part of the clones is gone; compared with another copy, unresolved V genes explain less than half, and the rest is unexplained. The DNA gave D and trimming, while V, J and clone size come from that table. This sample is represented by about 72,000 clones; 70% to 90% of them were singletons. The ten largest account for approximately 18% of the sample.

The clonotype was recovered from a woman aged 80 or over with acute or convalescent COVID-19. Sequenced: peripheral blood. The rearranged chain carries TRBV18 and TRBJ1-3; the D gene assignment is ambiguous. Here the CDR3 is given as CASSPPGRSGNTIYF. The DNA sequence reads TGTGCCAGCTCACCACCGGGCAGATCTGGAAACACCATATATTTT.